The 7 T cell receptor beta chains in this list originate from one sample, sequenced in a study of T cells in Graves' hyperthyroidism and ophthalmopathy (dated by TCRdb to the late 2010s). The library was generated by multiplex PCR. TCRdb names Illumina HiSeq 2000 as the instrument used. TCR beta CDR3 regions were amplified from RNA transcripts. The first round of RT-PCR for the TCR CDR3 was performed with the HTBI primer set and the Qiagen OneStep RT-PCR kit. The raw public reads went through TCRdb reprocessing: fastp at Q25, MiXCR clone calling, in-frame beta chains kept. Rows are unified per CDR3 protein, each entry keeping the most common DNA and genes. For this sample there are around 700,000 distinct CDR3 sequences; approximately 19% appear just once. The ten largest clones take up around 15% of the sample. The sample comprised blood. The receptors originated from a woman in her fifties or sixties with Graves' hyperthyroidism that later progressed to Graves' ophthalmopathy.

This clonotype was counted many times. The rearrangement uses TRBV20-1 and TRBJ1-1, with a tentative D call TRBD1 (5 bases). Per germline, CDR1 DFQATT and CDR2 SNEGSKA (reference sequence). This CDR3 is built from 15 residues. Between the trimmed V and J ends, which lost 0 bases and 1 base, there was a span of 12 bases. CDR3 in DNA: TGCAGTGCTAGAGAAGTGGGGGGTAAGAACACTGAAGCTTTCTTT. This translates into CSAREVGGKNTEAFF.

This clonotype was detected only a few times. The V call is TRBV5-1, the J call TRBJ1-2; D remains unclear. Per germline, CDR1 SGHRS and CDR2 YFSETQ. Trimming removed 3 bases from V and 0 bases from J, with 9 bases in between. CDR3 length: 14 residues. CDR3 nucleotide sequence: TGCGCCAGCAGCTACGACGGCGCTAACTATGGCTACACCTTC. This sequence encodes CASSYDGANYGYTF.

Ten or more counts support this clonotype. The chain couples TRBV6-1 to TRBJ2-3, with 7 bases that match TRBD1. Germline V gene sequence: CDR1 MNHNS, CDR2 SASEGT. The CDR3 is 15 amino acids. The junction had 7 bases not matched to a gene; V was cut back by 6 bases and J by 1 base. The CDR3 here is CASRQTGQGTDTQYF. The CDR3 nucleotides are TGTGCCAGCAGACAAACCGGACAGGGCACAGATACGCAGTATTTT.

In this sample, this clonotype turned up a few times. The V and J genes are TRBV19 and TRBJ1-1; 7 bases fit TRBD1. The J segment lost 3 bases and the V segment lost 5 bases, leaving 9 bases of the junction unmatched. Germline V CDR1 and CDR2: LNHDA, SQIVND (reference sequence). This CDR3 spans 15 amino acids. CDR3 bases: TGTGCCAGTAGTCTACAGGGACAGTCCCACACTGAAGCTTTCTTT. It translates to CASSLQGQSHTEAFF.

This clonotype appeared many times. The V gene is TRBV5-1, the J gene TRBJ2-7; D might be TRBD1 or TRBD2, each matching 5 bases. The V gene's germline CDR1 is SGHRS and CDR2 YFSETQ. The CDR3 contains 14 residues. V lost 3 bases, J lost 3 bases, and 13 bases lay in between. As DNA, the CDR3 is TGCGCCAGCAGCTCGGGTAGAGGGGACTACGAGCAGTACTTC. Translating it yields CASSSGRGDYEQYF.

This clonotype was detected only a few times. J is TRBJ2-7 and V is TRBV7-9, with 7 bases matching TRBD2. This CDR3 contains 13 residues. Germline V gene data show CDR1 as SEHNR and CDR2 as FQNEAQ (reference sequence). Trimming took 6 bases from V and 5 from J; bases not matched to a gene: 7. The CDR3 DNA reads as TGTGCCAGCAGACCTCGGGACTACGACGAGCAGTACTTC. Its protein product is CASRPRDYDEQYF.

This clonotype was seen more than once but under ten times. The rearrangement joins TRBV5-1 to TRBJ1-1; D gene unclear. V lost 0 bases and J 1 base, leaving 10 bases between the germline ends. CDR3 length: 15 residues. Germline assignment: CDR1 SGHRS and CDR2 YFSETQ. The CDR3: CASSLDIGRNTEAFF. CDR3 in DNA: TGCGCCAGCAGCTTGGACATTGGCAGGAACACTGAAGCTTTCTTT.